Below, 17 T cell receptor beta chains from the same sample are listed, as sequenced in a study of blood T cells in healthy people across ages. Then a second PCR, running about 7 to 11 cycles, was carried out with a sample-barcoded 5' primer and a J-beta primer mix. TCRdb re-derived calls from the 5' RACE reads in MiXCR, one entry per CDR3 protein. The repertoire holds 1.5 million to 2 million distinct CDR3 sequences, with roughly 30% as singletons. The sample was blood. The receptor source for this set is a woman aged 25-40 years in good health.

As DNA, the CDR3 is TGCAGCGTTAGCGGCGGGAGGTGGGATACGCAGTATTTT. It specifies CSVSGGRWDTQYF. The rearrangement links TRBV29-1 to TRBJ2-3; TRBD2 aligns across 8 bases. CDR3 length: 13 residues. After removal of 5 bases from V and 6 bases from J, the junction contained 7 bases not matched to a gene. CDR1 is SQVTM, CDR2 ANQGSEA, per germline.

V gene TRBV10-3 combines with J gene TRBJ1-1; 12 positions agree with TRBD1. The CDR3 consists of 15 residues. Germline loops: CDR1 ENHRY, CDR2 SYGVKD. Trimming at V came to 2 bases and at J to 4 bases, leaving 2 bases not matched to a gene. The CDR3 bases are TGTGCCATCAGTGAGGGGACAGGGGGCGGCACTGAAGCTTTCTTT. As protein: CAISEGTGGGTEAFF.

V and J are TRBV20-1 and TRBJ2-2; the D gene is possibly TRBD2 (6 bases). Trimming shortened V by 3 bases and J by 4 bases, and 9 bases separated the two germline ends. CDR3 length: 13 amino acids. Germline V gene data show CDR1 as DFQATT and CDR2 as SNEGSKA (reference sequence). This CDR3 reads CSASPGSTGELFF. The CDR3 coding sequence is TGCAGTGCTAGTCCCGGGAGCACCGGGGAGCTGTTTTTT.

This clonotype was found a few times. The J gene is TRBJ1-2, the V gene TRBV2, with 9 bases identical to TRBD1. The CDR3 runs 14 residues. The junction had 5 bases not matched to a gene; V was cut back by 6 bases and J by 3 bases. Germline lookup yields CDR1 SNHLY and CDR2 FYNNEI. CDR3 protein: CASRMTGGDYGYTF. CDR3 DNA sequence: TGTGCCAGCAGAATGACAGGGGGAGACTATGGCTACACCTTC.

About this clonotype itself: Just one base apart from a much larger clone, this may be a read error. CDR3 in amino acids: CASGQGGEAFF. CDR3 DNA sequence: TGTGCCAGCGGTCAGGGGGGTGAAGCTTTCTTT. This chain uses TRBV7-6 with TRBJ1-1; TRBD1 agrees at 7 bases. Unmatched junction bases numbered 4, after V lost 8 bases and J lost 7 bases. Germline V gene data show CDR1 as SGHVS and CDR2 as FNYEAQ. This CDR3 is built from 11 residues.

This sequence joins TRBV20-1 and TRBJ2-1, with TRBD2 matching over 9 bases. The germline V gene has CDR1 DFQATT and CDR2 SNEGSKA (reference sequence). Trimming removed 3 bases from V and 9 bases from J; junction bases left unmatched: 12. This CDR3 spans 15 amino acids. The CDR3 region is CSASWGGRAYSEQFF. CDR3 in DNA: TGCAGTGCTAGTTGGGGCGGGAGGGCCTATAGTGAGCAGTTCTTC.

This clonotype was seen a few times. The junction does not match germline at one end; this may be a read error. This sequence joins TRBV6-2 or TRBV6-3 and TRBJ2-2; the match to TRBD1 covers 8 bases. The CDR3 contains 14 residues. The germline V gene encodes CDR1 MNHEY and CDR2 SVGEGT. The CDR3 region has the DNA TGTGCCGGCAGTACAGGGGGTATGGACGGGGAGCTGTTTTTT. Translation gives CAGSTGGMDGELFF.

The J gene is TRBJ1-4, the V gene TRBV10-3, with D tentatively TRBD1 (5 bases). CDR3 length: 14 residues. The V gene lost 3 bases and the J gene lost 7 bases, with 12 bases spanning the gap. In germline, CDR1 is ENHRY, CDR2 SYGVKD. CDR3 DNA: TGTGCCATCAGTGACAGGGCCAGTGGTGAAAAACTGTTTTTT. This gives the protein CAISDRASGEKLFF.

V and J are TRBV7-2 and TRBJ1-2; D is perhaps TRBD1 (6 bases). Deletions cut 3 bases from V and 8 bases from J, with 16 bases between. The germline V gene encodes CDR1 SGHTA and CDR2 FQGNSA. This CDR3 contains 14 residues. The CDR3 loop reads CASSLRGLVEGYTF. Written as DNA, the CDR3 is TGTGCCAGCAGCTTGCGGGGGCTTGTGGAAGGCTACACCTTC.

The chain combines TRBV20-1 with TRBJ2-7; D possibly matches TRBD1 or TRBD2 (6 bases each). Germline V CDR1 and CDR2: DFQATT, SNEGSKA (reference sequence). The CDR3 runs 14 residues. V lost 7 bases to trimming and J lost 2 bases, with 18 bases between them. The CDR3 DNA reads TGCAGTGTCCCCCGGGGGCAGACTCCCTACGAGCAGTACTTC. Amino acids: CSVPRGQTPYEQYF.

This chain links TRBV15 with TRBJ1-1; maybe TRBD1 (6 bases). Germline lookup yields CDR1 LNHNV and CDR2 YYDKDF (reference sequence). Trimming took 2 bases from V and 7 from J, leaving 20 bases between them. This CDR3 region has 16 residues. The CDR3 nucleotides are TGTGCCACCAGCAGACCTGCCCGAGCCTGGGACATTGAAGCTTTCTTT. Its protein is CATSRPARAWDIEAFF. Together with reference TRBV15 and TRBJ1-1, the CDR3 gives the full variable domain: DAMVIQNPRYQVTQFGKPVTLSCSQTLNHNVMYWYQQKSSQAPKLLFHYYDKDFNNEADTPDNFQSRRPNTSFCFLDIRSPGLGDTAMYLCATSRPARAWDIEAFFGQGTRLTVV.

The rearrangement links TRBV10-3 to TRBJ2-7, with TRBD1 as a possible D gene (6 bases). This CDR3 region has 14 residues. CDR1 is ENHRY, CDR2 SYGVKD, per germline. The V end was cut by 2 bases, the J end by 3 bases, with 11 bases between. CDR3 DNA sequence: TGTGCCATCAGTGAGACCGGCAGGGGCTACGAGCAGTACTTC. It yields the protein CAISETGRGYEQYF.

This clonotype was detected only a few times. The V and J genes are TRBV29-1 and TRBJ2-7; 9 bases line up with TRBD1. The germline CDR1 and CDR2 sequences are SQVTM and ANQGSEA. The CDR3 covers 15 residues. V shed 4 bases, J shed 7 bases, and the junction held 14 bases outside the gene matches. CDR3 in amino acids: CSVAPVGTGTGEQYF. CDR3 nucleotides: TGCAGCGTTGCACCGGTTGGGACAGGGACCGGGGAGCAGTACTTC.

The rearrangement joins TRBV5-1 to TRBJ2-5; tentative D call: TRBD1 (5 bases). Trimming shortened V by 4 bases and J by 3 bases, and 16 bases separated the two germline ends. This CDR3 is 15 amino acids long. The V gene's germline CDR1 is SGHRS and CDR2 YFSETQ. Written as DNA, the CDR3 is TGCGCCAGCAGCGCCGATGAAGGGGCCGAAGAGACCCAGTACTTC. This sequence encodes CASSADEGAEETQYF. Based on the CDR3 plus reference TRBV5-1 and TRBJ2-5, the full variable domain is KAGVTQTPRYLIKTRGQQVTLSCSPISGHRSVSWYQQTPGQGLQFLFEYFSETQRNKGNFPGRFSGRQFSNSRSEMNVSTLELGDSALYLCASSADEGAEETQYFGPGTRLLVL.

J is TRBJ1-5 and V is TRBV7-2, with 7 positions matching TRBD1. Per the germline V gene, CDR1 is SGHTA and CDR2 is FQGNSA. The trim removed 5 bases at V and 15 bases at J, leaving 10 bases unmatched. The CDR3 totals 12 residues. The CDR3 region is CASSILKQGLHF. The CDR3 DNA sequence: TGTGCCAGCAGCATACTAAAACAGGGGTTGCATTTT.

This clonotype was counted between two and nine times. The chain joins TRBV20-1 to TRBJ2-5; possible D gene TRBD2, 7 bases. Germline assignment: CDR1 DFQATT and CDR2 SNEGSKA (reference sequence). The CDR3 contains 13 residues. CDR3 in amino acids: CSAGVGASETQYF. CDR3 DNA: TGCAGCGCGGGAGTGGGGGCCTCAGAGACCCAGTACTTC.

This chain joins TRBV20-1 and TRBJ2-1; D not resolved. CDR3 length equals 13 residues. V gave up 4 bases and J gave up 0 bases, with 7 bases separating them. The germline gives CDR1 DFQATT, CDR2 SNEGSKA (reference sequence). The chain's CDR3 is CSAMKVSYNEQFF. CDR3 in DNA: TGCAGTGCTATGAAGGTCTCCTACAATGAGCAGTTCTTC.